The 6 T cell receptor beta chains in this list originate from one sample, sequenced in a study of cytomegalovirus exposure and HLA in healthy donors. Vbeta (60) and Jbeta (13) primers were used in the PCR. The repertoire was sequenced with immunoSEQ multiplex PCR; TCRdb's copy has only in-frame clones and lacks some. The data show 50,000 or so clones, less than 85% seen once. Sequenced input: PBMCs. The receptors originated from a woman aged 18-30 years in good health and CMV-seronegative.

The J gene is TRBJ2-2, the V gene TRBV7-9; D not certain. The V gene lost 5 bases and the J gene lost 6 bases, with 7 bases spanning the gap. Germline loops: CDR1 SEHNR, CDR2 FQNEAQ (reference sequence). This CDR3 contains 12 residues. CDR3 protein: CASSPYSGELFF. The CDR3 coding sequence is TGTGCCAGCAGCCCCTACTCCGGGGAGCTGTTTTTT.

The chain recombines TRBV9 with TRBJ2-7, with D perhaps matching TRBD2 (6 bases). Deletions cut 4 bases from V and 1 base from J, with 12 bases between. This CDR3 comprises 14 residues. The germline V gene has CDR1 SGDLS and CDR2 YYNGEE. The CDR3 nucleotides read TGTGCCAGCAGCCCTTTGAGCGGGTCCTACGAGCAGTACTTC. Translating it yields CASSPLSGSYEQYF.

J is TRBJ2-4 and V is TRBV5-1, with 12 bases that match TRBD2. The CDR3 contains 18 residues. Germline values: CDR1 SGHRS, CDR2 YFSETQ. V gave up 2 bases and J gave up 8 bases; unmatched junction bases: 14. In DNA, the CDR3 is TGCGCCAGCAGCTTTCAACCCTGGACTAGCGGGATGCTGGACATTCAGTACTTC. As protein: CASSFQPWTSGMLDIQYF.

The DNA of the CDR3 is TGTGCCAGCAGCTTCACAACCGGGGAGCTGTTTTTT. Residues: CASSFTTGELFF. This sequence joins TRBV7-9 and TRBJ2-2; D gene uncertain. This CDR3 region has 12 residues. Trimming left V 3 bases short and J 5 bases short, with 4 bases between. Germline assignment: CDR1 SEHNR and CDR2 FQNEAQ (reference sequence).

V is TRBV2 and J is TRBJ2-7; 10 nucleotides align to TRBD2. The CDR3 covers 17 residues. V shed 6 bases and J 1 base; nucleotides not matched to a gene: 12. The germline V gene encodes CDR1 SNHLY and CDR2 FYNNEI. CDR3 residues: CASSQPPRTSGSYEQYF. In nucleotides, the CDR3 is TGTGCCAGCAGCCAGCCCCCGCGGACTAGCGGTTCCTACGAGCAGTACTTC.

This clone has only a few counts. The chain recombines TRBV9 with TRBJ1-3, with 7 bases lining up with TRBD1. Trimming at V came to 0 bases and at J to 9 bases, leaving 6 bases not matched to a gene. The CDR3 covers 14 residues. CDR1 and CDR2 from the germline V gene are SGDLS and YYNGEE. CDR3 coding DNA: TGTGCCAGCAGCGTAGGACAGGGAGGCAGCACCATATATTTT. As protein: CASSVGQGGSTIYF.